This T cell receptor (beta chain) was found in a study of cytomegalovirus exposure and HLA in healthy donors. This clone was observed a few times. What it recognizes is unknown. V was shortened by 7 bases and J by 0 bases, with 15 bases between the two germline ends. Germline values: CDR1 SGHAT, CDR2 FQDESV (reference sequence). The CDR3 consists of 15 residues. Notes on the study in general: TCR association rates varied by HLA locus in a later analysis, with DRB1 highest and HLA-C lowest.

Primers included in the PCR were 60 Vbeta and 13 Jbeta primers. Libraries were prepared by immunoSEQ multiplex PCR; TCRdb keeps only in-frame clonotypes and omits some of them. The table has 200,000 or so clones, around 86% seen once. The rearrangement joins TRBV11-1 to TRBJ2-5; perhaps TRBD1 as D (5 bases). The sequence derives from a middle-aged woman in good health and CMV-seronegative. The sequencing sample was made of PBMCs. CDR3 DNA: TGTGCCAGCACCAAATTAGGGGCAGACCAAGAGACCCAGTACTTC. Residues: CASTKLGADQETQYF.